The next 27 T cell receptor beta chains were all read from a single sample in a study of blood T cells in healthy people across ages. Together with a sample-barcoded 5' primer, a J-beta primer mix was included in a second PCR lasting about 7 to 11 cycles. TCRdb called the 5' RACE reads again in MiXCR, with one record for every CDR3 protein. The table has around 580,000 distinct CDR3 sequences, around 48% seen once. Sequences were obtained from blood. The receptors originated from an elderly man in good health.

The rearrangement uses TRBV7-2 and TRBJ2-7; 8 nucleotides line up with TRBD2. The ends lost 1 base at V and 5 bases at J; junction bases unmatched: 7. The germline V gene has CDR1 SGHTA and CDR2 FQGNSA. The length of the CDR3 is 15 residues. DNA for the CDR3: TGTGCCAGCAGCTTAGAAACTAGCGGTTGGAACGAGCAGTACTTC. Encoded protein: CASSLETSGWNEQYF.

This clonotype has a handful of counts. J is TRBJ2-5 and V is TRBV27; 15 bases map to TRBD2. This CDR3 is built from 17 residues. V dropped 2 bases and J dropped 4; count of bases not matched to a gene: 5. Germline V gene sequence: CDR1 MNHEY, CDR2 SMNVEV (reference sequence). The CDR3 nucleotides read TGTGCCAGCAGTTTACGGACTAGCGGGAGGGCGTCAGAGACCCAGTACTTC. Its protein is CASSLRTSGRASETQYF.

V is TRBV20-1 and J is TRBJ2-3; D remains ambiguous. CDR3 length: 13 amino acids. The germline gives CDR1 DFQATT, CDR2 SNEGSKA (reference sequence). V shed 5 bases and J shed 4 bases, with 13 bases lying between them. CDR3: CSALGPGADTQYF. CDR3 DNA sequence: TGCAGTGCTCTGGGCCCTGGGGCAGATACGCAGTATTTT.

This clonotype occurred many times. V is TRBV6-5 and J is TRBJ2-1; TRBD1 or TRBD2 may be the D gene (6 bases each). Looked up from germline, CDR1 is MNHEY and CDR2 is SVGAGI. The length of the CDR3 is 18 residues. V lost 4 bases and J 5 bases, leaving 24 bases between the germline ends. The CDR3 spells CASSSFEGLGGAHNEQFF. The DNA of the CDR3 is TGTGCCAGCAGTTCCTTCGAGGGGTTGGGGGGCGCCCACAATGAGCAGTTCTTC.

The chain joins TRBV12-3 or TRBV12-4 to TRBJ2-1; tentative D call: TRBD2 (7 bases). The CDR3 runs 14 residues. The V end lost 3 bases, the J end lost 10 bases, and 16 bases lay between the germline ends. The DNA for the CDR3 is TGTGCCAGCAGTTTGGAGGGAGGGGGACGGGAGCAGTTCTTC. Its translation: CASSLEGGGREQFF.

There are a few counts of this clonotype. The rearrangement links TRBV20-1 to TRBJ2-5; D call uncertain. The CDR3 is 12 residues long. Per the germline V gene, CDR1 is DFQATT and CDR2 is SNEGSKA (reference sequence). Between the trimmed V and J ends, which lost 1 base and 5 bases, there was a span of 8 bases. The CDR3 DNA sequence: TGCAGTGCTAGAGTAGCCCCCGAGACCCAGTACTTC. It encodes CSARVAPETQYF.

This chain connects TRBV7-8 to TRBJ2-7; 9 nucleotides agree with TRBD2. With V trimmed by 0 bases and J by 4 bases, 4 bases remained unmatched. The CDR3 is made up of 15 amino acids. CDR1 and CDR2 from the germline V gene are SGHVS and FQNEAQ. CDR3 residues: CASSLARGGQYEQYF. CDR3 DNA sequence: TGTGCCAGCAGCTTAGCGCGGGGGGGACAATACGAGCAGTACTTC.

The chain recombines TRBV6-2 or TRBV6-3 with TRBJ2-1; no clear D. CDR1 and CDR2 (germline): MNHEY, SVGEGT. The CDR3 has 15 amino acids. V lost 8 bases and J 4 bases, leaving 18 bases between the germline ends. CDR3 DNA sequence: TGTGCCAGCCGGGTACACGGTGGGGTGTACAATGAGCAGTTCTTC. Translated: CASRVHGGVYNEQFF.

The rearrangement links TRBV7-8 to TRBJ1-1, with a possible D match to TRBD1 (6 bases). Per germline, CDR1 SGHVS and CDR2 FQNEAQ. The CDR3 runs to 16 residues. The V gene lost 3 bases and the J gene lost 5 bases, with 19 bases spanning the gap. The CDR3 sequence is CASSLGPVGARTEAFF. The DNA for the CDR3 is TGTGCCAGCAGCTTGGGTCCGGTGGGGGCCCGGACTGAAGCTTTCTTT.

This chain joins TRBV29-1 and TRBJ2-1; D ambiguous. CDR1 is SQVTM and CDR2 is ANQGSEA in the germline V gene. The CDR3 extends over 13 amino acids. V was shortened by 5 bases and J by 9 bases, with 17 bases between the two germline ends. In DNA form, the CDR3 reads TGCAGCGTTACGAGGCAAGGAGATACTGAGCAGTTCTTC. It translates to CSVTRQGDTEQFF.

This chain joins TRBV14 and TRBJ2-3; 7 bases align to TRBD1. The CDR3 has 14 residues. Germline V gene lookup returns CDR1 SGHDN and CDR2 FVKESK. After removal of 4 bases from V and 4 bases from J, the junction contained 5 bases not matched to a gene. CDR3 region: CASSRDRVADTQYF. The CDR3 DNA reads TGTGCCAGCAGCCGTGACAGGGTGGCAGATACGCAGTATTTT. Looking up the rest from reference TRBV14 and TRBJ2-3 gives the full variable domain: EAGVTQFPSHSVIEKGQTVTLRCDPISGHDNLYWYRRVMGKEIKFLLHFVKESKQDESGMPNNRFLAERTGGTYSTLKVQPAELEDSGVYFCASSRDRVADTQYFGPGTRLTVL.

The table lists this clonotype with a count of one. This chain links TRBV9 with TRBJ1-1; perhaps TRBD1 as D (5 bases). This CDR3 contains 14 residues. The V end lost 3 bases, the J end lost 5 bases, and 14 bases lay between the germline ends. Germline V gives CDR1 SGDLS, CDR2 YYNGEE. The CDR3 DNA reads as TGTGCCAGCAGCGCCCCAGGGCCTGGGACTGAAGCTTTCTTT. It translates to CASSAPGPGTEAFF. Based on the CDR3 plus reference TRBV9 and TRBJ1-1, the full variable domain is DSGVTQTPKHLITATGQRVTLRCSPRSGDLSVYWYQQSLDQGLQFLIQYYNGEERAKGNILERFSAQQFPDLHSELNLSSLELGDSALYFCASSAPGPGTEAFFGQGTRLTVV.

Concerning this clonotype itself: The junction shows a germline mismatch at one end, possibly a read error. This chain uses TRBV10-3 with TRBJ2-3, with a possible D match to TRBD2 (6 bases). This CDR3 is built from 14 residues. The germline gives CDR1 ENHRY, CDR2 SYGVKD. The DNA of the CDR3 is TGTGCCGTCAGCGGGCAGGGAGGCACAGATACGCAGTATTTT. Residues: CAVSGQGGTDTQYF.

This chain links TRBV7-9 with TRBJ2-7, with TRBD2 matching 7 bases. Germline V gives CDR1 SEHNR, CDR2 FQNEAQ (reference sequence). The CDR3 spans 15 residues. The V gene end was trimmed by 5 bases and the J gene end by 4 bases; junction bases not matched to a gene: 11. CDR3 protein: CASSPAAGPLYEQYF. CDR3 in DNA: TGTGCCAGCAGCCCCGCAGCGGGACCGTTATACGAGCAGTACTTC.

This clonotype was counted only a few times. This sequence joins TRBV7-3 and TRBJ2-5; D is tentatively TRBD1 or TRBD2 (5 bases each). This CDR3 has 14 amino acids. V was shortened by 5 bases and J by 5 bases, with 15 bases between the two germline ends. Per germline, CDR1 SGHTA and CDR2 FQGTGA. The CDR3 region is CASSQGSGSETQYF. The CDR3 DNA reads TGTGCCAGCAGCCAGGGATCGGGGTCGGAGACCCAGTACTTC. The whole variable domain, filled in from reference TRBV7-3 and TRBJ2-5, reads GAGVSQTPSNKVTEKGKYVELRCDPISGHTALYWYRQSLGQGPEFLIYFQGTGAADDSGLPNDRFFAVRPEGSVSTLKIQRTERGDSAVYLCASSQGSGSETQYFGPGTRLLVL.

This clonotype was seen more than once but under ten times. V and J are TRBV7-2 and TRBJ2-1; weak D call: TRBD2 (5 bases). V lost 5 bases and J 6 bases, leaving 17 bases between the germline ends. CDR1 is SGHTA, CDR2 FQGNSA, per germline. The CDR3 is 15 amino acids. This chain's CDR3 is CASSRSTTSGNEQFF. As DNA, the CDR3 is TGTGCCAGCAGCCGCTCGACTACCTCGGGCAATGAGCAGTTCTTC.

The sample holds a few counts of this clonotype. V is TRBV7-3 and J is TRBJ2-5; D gene uncertain. Trimming removed 5 bases at V and 5 bases at J, with 12 bases between. CDR1 is SGHTA, CDR2 FQGTGA, per germline. The CDR3 runs 13 residues. The CDR3 sequence is CASSVSGGETQYF. The CDR3 nucleotides are TGTGCCAGCAGCGTATCGGGTGGGGAGACCCAGTACTTC.

The chain recombines TRBV4-2 with TRBJ2-1; D call uncertain. Trimming took 4 bases from V and 5 from J, leaving 15 bases between them. This CDR3 is built from 15 residues. Per the germline V gene, CDR1 is LGHNA and CDR2 is YNFKEQ. This CDR3 reads CASSLLNQRDNEQFF. The CDR3 coding sequence is TGTGCCAGCAGCCTCCTGAACCAGCGTGACAATGAGCAGTTCTTC.

The V call is TRBV7-2, the J call TRBJ1-4; D perhaps matches TRBD1 (6 bases). The ends were cut back, 6 bases at V and 6 bases at J, with 17 bases in the middle. CDR3 length: 15 residues. CDR1 is SGHTA, CDR2 FQGNSA, per germline. The CDR3 DNA reads TGTGCCAGCAGTTCCCCAACAGGGATTTATGAAAAACTGTTTTTT. It encodes CASSSPTGIYEKLFF.

The chain couples TRBV7-2 to TRBJ2-3, with D perhaps TRBD2 (6 bases). The CDR3 spans 16 residues. V dropped 3 bases and J dropped 6 bases, with 19 bases sitting between them. The germline CDR1 and CDR2 sequences are SGHTA and FQGNSA. In DNA, the CDR3 is TGTGCCAGCAGCTTTCTGCAGAAGGGACGGGGGGATACGCAGTATTTT. Residues: CASSFLQKGRGDTQYF. Looking up the rest from reference TRBV7-2 and TRBJ2-3 gives the full variable domain: GAGVSQSPSNKVTEKGKDVELRCDPISGHTALYWYRQSLGQGLEFLIYFQGNSAPDKSGLPSDRFSAERTGGSVSTLTIQRTQQEDSAVYLCASSFLQKGRGDTQYFGPGTRLTVL.

Turning to this clonotype: The junction does not match germline at one end; this may be a read error. Here the CDR3 reads CASRGTNQPRHF. Here the CDR3 DNA reads TGTGCCAGCAGGGGCACCAATCAGCCCCGGCATTTT. The genes are TRBV6-5 and TRBJ1-5, with D uncertain. CDR1 MNHEY and CDR2 SVGAGI come from the germline V gene. The CDR3 is made up of 12 amino acids.

CDR3 region: CATSDSGGTGELFF. Written as DNA, the CDR3 is TGTGCCACCAGTGACTCCGGCGGCACCGGGGAGCTGTTTTTT. The chain employs TRBV24-1 and TRBJ2-2; D remains unclear. Per the germline V gene, CDR1 is KGHDR and CDR2 is SFDVKD. The CDR3 contains 14 residues. Trimming took 4 bases from V and 4 from J, leaving 9 bases between them.

This rearrangement joins TRBV6-2 or TRBV6-3 to TRBJ2-7, with 7 bases fitting TRBD2. CDR1 is MNHEY and CDR2 is SVGEGT in the germline V gene. J gave up 1 base and V 4 bases, and 4 bases lay outside the gene matches. This CDR3 region has 14 residues. The CDR3 DNA is TGTGCCAGCAGTTCGACTAGCCCTTCCTACGAGCAGTACTTC. It codes for CASSSTSPSYEQYF.

The chain combines TRBV24-1 with TRBJ2-3; D unresolved. This CDR3 has 14 amino acids. Trimming left V 6 bases short and J 4 bases short, with 13 bases between. Germline assignment: CDR1 KGHDR and CDR2 SFDVKD. CDR3 protein: CATSSRAWADTQYF. In nucleotides, the CDR3 is TGTGCCACCAGTTCACGGGCGTGGGCAGATACGCAGTATTTT.

The CDR3 loop reads CASSGAGQGGKYEQYF. The CDR3 coding sequence is TGTGCCAGCAGCGGAGCGGGACAGGGGGGGAAATACGAGCAGTACTTC. V and J are TRBV7-8 and TRBJ2-7; 11 bases map to TRBD1. The CDR3 is made up of 16 amino acids. The V gene end was trimmed by 5 bases and the J gene end by 4 bases; junction bases not matched to a gene: 10. Looked up from germline, CDR1 is SGHVS and CDR2 is FQNEAQ.

V is TRBV7-3 and J is TRBJ2-1; TRBD2 matches at 8 bases. TRBJ2-7 explains the end of the DNA better; the J call may be wrong. The CDR3 is 15 residues long. In germline, CDR1 is SGHTA, CDR2 FQGTGA. The CDR3 reads CASSLSGTSYNEQYF. For the CDR3, the DNA is TGTGCCAGCAGTCTTAGCGGGACCTCCTACAATGAGCAGTACTTC.

Note on this clonotype: One end of the junction does not line up with germline, which may come from a read error. V and J are TRBV7-2 and TRBJ1-2; 7 nucleotides match TRBD1. CDR1 and CDR2 from the germline V gene are SGHTA and FQGNSA. There are 12 residues in the CDR3. DNA for the CDR3: TGTGCCAGCAGACGGGACAGCTATAGCTACACCTTC. This sequence encodes CASRRDSYSYTF. The full variable domain, in which reference TRBV7-2 and TRBJ1-2 provide the parts outside the CDR3, is GAGVSQSPSNKVTEKGKDVELRCDPISGHTALYWYRQSLGQGLEFLIYFQGNSAPDKSGLPSDRFSAERTGGSVSTLTIQRTQQEDSAVYLCASRRDSYSYTFGSGTRLTVV.